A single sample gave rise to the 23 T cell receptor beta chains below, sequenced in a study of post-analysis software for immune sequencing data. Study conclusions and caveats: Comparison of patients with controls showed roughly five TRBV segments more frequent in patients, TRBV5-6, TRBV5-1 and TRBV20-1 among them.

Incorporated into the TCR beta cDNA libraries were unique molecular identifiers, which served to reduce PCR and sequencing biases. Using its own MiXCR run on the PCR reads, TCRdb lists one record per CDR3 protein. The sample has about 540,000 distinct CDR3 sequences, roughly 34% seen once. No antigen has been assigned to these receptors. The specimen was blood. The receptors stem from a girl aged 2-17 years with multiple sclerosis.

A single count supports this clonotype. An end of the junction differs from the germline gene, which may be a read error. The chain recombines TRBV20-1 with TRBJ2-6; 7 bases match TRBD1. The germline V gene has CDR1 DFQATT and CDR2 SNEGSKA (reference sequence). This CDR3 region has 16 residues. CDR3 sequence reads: CSARRQGISGANVRTF. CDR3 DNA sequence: TGCAGTGCTAGGCGACAGGGTATTTCTGGGGCCAACGTCCGGACTTTC.

The CDR3 reads CASSSYRAEAFF. The CDR3 region has the DNA TGTGCCAGCAGCTCTTACAGGGCGGAAGCTTTCTTT. This chain connects TRBV7-8 to TRBJ1-1; possibly TRBD1 for D (6 bases). CDR1 is SGHVS and CDR2 is FQNEAQ in the germline V gene. The CDR3 is made up of 12 amino acids. Deletions cut 4 bases from V and 8 bases from J, with 11 bases between.

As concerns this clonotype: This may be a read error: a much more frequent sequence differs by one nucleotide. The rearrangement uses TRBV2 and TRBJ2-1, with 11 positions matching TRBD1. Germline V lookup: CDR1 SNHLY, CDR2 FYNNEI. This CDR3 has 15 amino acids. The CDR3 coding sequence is TGTGCCAGCCGTACCGGGACAGGGGGGTACAATGGGCAGTTCTTC. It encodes CASRTGTGGYNGQFF.

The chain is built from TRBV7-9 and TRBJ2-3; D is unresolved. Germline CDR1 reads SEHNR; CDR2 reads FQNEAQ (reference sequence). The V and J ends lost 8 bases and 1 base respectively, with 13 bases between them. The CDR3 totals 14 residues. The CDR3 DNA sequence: TGTGCCAGCGAAAGTACTTTTCGCACAGATACGCAGTATTTT. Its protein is CASESTFRTDTQYF.

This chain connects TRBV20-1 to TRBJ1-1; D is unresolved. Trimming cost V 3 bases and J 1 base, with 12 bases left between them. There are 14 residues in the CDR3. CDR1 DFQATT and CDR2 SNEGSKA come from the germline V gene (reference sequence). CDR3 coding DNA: TGCAGTGCTAGGTCGGGGAATGAGAACACTGAAGCTTTCTTT. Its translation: CSARSGNENTEAFF.

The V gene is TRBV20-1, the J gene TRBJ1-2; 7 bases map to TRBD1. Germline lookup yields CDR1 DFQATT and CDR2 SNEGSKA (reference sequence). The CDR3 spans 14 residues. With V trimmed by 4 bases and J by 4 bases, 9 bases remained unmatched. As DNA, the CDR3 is TGCAGTGCTACCACCTCCGACAGGGCCTATGGCTACACCTTC. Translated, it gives CSATTSDRAYGYTF.

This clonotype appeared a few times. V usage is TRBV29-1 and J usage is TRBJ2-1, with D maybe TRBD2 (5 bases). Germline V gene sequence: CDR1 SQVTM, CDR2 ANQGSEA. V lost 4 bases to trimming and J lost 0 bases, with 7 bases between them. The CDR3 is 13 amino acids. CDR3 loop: CSVVGSSYNEQFF. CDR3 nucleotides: TGCAGCGTTGTAGGGAGCTCCTACAATGAGCAGTTCTTC.

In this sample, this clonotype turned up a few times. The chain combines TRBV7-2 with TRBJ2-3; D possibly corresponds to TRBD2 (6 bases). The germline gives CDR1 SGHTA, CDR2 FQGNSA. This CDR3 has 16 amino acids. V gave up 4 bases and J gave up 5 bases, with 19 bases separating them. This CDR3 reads CASSSAGTRAGDTQYF. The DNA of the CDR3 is TGTGCCAGCAGCTCGGCCGGGACTCGGGCAGGAGATACGCAGTATTTT.

The CDR3 region has the DNA TGCAGTGCTAGGCGAGGTGGGGGGGATAGGAGCACAGATACGCAGTATTTT. Protein sequence: CSARRGGGDRSTDTQYF. This sequence joins TRBV20-1 and TRBJ2-3, with 7 bases lining up with TRBD2. The germline CDR1 and CDR2 sequences are DFQATT and SNEGSKA (reference sequence). The CDR3 runs to 17 residues. V lost 3 bases and J lost 0; bases outside the gene matches: 12.

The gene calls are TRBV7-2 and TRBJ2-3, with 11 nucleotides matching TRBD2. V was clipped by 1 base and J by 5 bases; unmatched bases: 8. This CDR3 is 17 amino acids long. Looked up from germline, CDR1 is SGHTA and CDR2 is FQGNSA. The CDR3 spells CASSLGISGGAVDTQYF. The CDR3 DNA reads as TGTGCCAGCAGCTTAGGGATTAGCGGGGGGGCGGTAGATACGCAGTATTTT.

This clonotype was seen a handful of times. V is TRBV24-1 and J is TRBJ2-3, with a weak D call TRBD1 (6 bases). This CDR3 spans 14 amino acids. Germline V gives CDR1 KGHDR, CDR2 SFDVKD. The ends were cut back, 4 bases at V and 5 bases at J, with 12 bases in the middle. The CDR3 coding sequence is TGTGCCACCAGTGAGGCAGGGGCGGAAGATACGCAGTATTTT. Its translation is CATSEAGAEDTQYF.

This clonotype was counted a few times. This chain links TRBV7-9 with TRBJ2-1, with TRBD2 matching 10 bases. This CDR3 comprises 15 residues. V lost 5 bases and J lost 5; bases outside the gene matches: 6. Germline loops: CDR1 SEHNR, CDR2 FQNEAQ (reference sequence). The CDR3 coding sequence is TGTGCCAGCAGCCCAGCCCTAGCGGGGGACAATGAGCAGTTCTTC. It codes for CASSPALAGDNEQFF.

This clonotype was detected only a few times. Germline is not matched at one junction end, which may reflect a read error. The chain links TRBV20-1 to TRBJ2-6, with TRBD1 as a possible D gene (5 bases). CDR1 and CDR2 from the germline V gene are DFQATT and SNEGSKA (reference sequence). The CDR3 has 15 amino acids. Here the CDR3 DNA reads TGCAGTGCTAGATCCCCGGGTGGTGGGGCCACCGTCCTGACTTTC. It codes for CSARSPGGGATVLTF.

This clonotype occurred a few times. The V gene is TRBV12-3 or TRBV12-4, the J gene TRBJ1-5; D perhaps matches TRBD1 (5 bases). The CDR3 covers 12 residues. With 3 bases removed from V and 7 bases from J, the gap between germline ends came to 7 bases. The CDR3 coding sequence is TGTGCCAGCAGTTTCTGGGGGCAGCCCCAGCATTTT. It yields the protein CASSFWGQPQHF.

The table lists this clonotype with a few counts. Written as DNA, the CDR3 is TGTGCCAGCAGCTACGGACTCGGTTCCATCACAGATACGCAGTATTTT. Its translation is CASSYGLGSITDTQYF. The chain recombines TRBV7-2 with TRBJ2-3; tentatively, D is TRBD2 (5 bases). The germline V gene has CDR1 SGHTA and CDR2 FQGNSA. The CDR3 loop spans 16 amino acids. V was trimmed by 4 bases and J by 2 bases, leaving 16 bases between them.

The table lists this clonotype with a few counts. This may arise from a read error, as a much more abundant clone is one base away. The CDR3 loop reads CASKPGTGLRYGYTF. In DNA form, the CDR3 reads TGTGCCAGCAAGCCCGGGACAGGGCTGCGCTATGGCTACACCTTC. The V call is TRBV12-3 or TRBV12-4, the J call TRBJ1-2, with 9 bases aligning to TRBD1. CDR3 length: 15 amino acids. Trimming at V came to 7 bases and at J to 4 bases, leaving 10 bases not matched to a gene.

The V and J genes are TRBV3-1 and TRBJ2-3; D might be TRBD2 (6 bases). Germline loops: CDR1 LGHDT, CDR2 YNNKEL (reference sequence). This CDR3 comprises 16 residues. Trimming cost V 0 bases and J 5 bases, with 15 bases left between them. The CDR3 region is CASSQEGGAAGDTQYF. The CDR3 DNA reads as TGTGCCAGCAGCCAAGAAGGAGGGGCCGCAGGAGATACGCAGTATTTT.

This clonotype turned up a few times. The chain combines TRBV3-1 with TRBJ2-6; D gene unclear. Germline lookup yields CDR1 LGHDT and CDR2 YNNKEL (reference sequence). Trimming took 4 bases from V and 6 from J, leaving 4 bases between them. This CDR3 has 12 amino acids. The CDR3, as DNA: TGTGCCAGCAGCCCGACGGCCAACGTCCTGACTTTC. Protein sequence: CASSPTANVLTF.

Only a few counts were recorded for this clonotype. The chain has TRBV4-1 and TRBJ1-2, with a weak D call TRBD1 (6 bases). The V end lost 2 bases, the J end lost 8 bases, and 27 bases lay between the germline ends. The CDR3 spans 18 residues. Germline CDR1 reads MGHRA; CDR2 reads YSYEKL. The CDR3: CASSQRGQGSLRSGGYTF. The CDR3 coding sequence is TGCGCCAGCAGCCAAAGGGGACAAGGGTCCCTGCGATCGGGAGGCTACACCTTC.

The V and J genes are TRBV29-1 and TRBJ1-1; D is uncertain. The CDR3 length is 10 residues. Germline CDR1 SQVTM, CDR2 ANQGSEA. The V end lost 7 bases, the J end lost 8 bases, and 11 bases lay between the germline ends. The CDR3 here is CSALHGEAFF. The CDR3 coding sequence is TGCAGCGCCCTACACGGGGAAGCTTTCTTT.

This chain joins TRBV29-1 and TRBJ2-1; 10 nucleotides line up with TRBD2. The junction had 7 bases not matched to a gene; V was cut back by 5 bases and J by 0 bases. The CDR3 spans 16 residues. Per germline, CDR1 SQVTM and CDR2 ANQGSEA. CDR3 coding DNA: TGCAGCGTTTCCGGACTAGCGGCGAGCTCCTACAATGAGCAGTTCTTC. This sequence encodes CSVSGLAASSYNEQFF.

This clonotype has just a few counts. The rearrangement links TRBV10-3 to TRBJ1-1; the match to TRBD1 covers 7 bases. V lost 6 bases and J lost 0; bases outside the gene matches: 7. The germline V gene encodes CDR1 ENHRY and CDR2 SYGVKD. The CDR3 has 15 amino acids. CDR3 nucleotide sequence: TGTGCCATCAGATATCAGGGGGGGTTGAACACTGAAGCTTTCTTT. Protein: CAIRYQGGLNTEAFF.

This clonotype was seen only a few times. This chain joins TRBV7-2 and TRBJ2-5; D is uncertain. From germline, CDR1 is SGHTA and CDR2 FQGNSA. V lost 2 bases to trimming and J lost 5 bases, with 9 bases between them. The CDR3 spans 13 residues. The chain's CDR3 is CASSLLIEETQYF. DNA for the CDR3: TGTGCCAGCAGCTTACTTATTGAGGAGACCCAGTACTTC.